The 32 T cell receptor beta chains below all came from one sample that was sequenced in a study of Graves' ophthalmopathy and Graves' hyperthyroidism. The study amplified TCR beta CDR3 regions using RNA transcripts. RT-PCR was first run with HTBI primers, then multiplex PCR in a second round. TCRdb analysed the multiplex PCR reads with MiXCR anew, one entry per CDR3 protein. The table records more than 1,000,000 distinct CDR3 sequences, roughly two fifths of them present only once. The sequencing sample was made of peripheral blood or thyroid tissue (not recorded which). Receptors were obtained from an adult man with Graves' hyperthyroidism.

About this clonotype itself: The germline gene is not matched at one end of the junction; a read error may be the cause. The genes are TRBV10-2 and TRBJ1-2, with D possibly TRBD1 on 6 matching bases. CDR1 and CDR2 (germline): WSHSY, SAAADI. CDR3 length: 17 residues. CDR3 residues: CASSEPDSALNFYGHTF. The CDR3 DNA reads TGCGCCAGCAGTGAGCCGGACAGCGCGTTGAACTTCTATGGCCACACCTTC.

Worth noting for this clonotype: At one end the junction does not follow the germline gene, possibly because of a read error. This chain connects TRBV10-3 to TRBJ2-6, with D possibly being TRBD1 or TRBD2 (7 bases each). The germline V gene encodes CDR1 ENHRY and CDR2 SYGVKD. The CDR3 consists of 15 residues. CDR3 in DNA: TGTGCCATCACAGGGGGGGGCCCTGAGGCCAACGTCCTAACTTTC. Its translation: CAITGGGPEANVLTF.

The rearrangement uses TRBV10-3 and TRBJ2-1, with a tentative D call TRBD1 (6 bases). Looked up from germline, CDR1 is ENHRY and CDR2 is SYGVKD. The V end was cut by 6 bases, the J end by 4 bases, with 13 bases between. The CDR3 spans 14 residues. CDR3 sequence (DNA): TGTGCCATCAGGGGGGCCAGGGAGTACAATGAGCAGTTCTTC. It is translated as CAIRGAREYNEQFF.

The CDR3 sequence is CASRSDGMRLNTEAFF. The DNA for the CDR3 is TGTGCCAGCAGGTCGGACGGAATGAGGCTGAACACTGAAGCTTTCTTT. The chain uses TRBV5-8 and TRBJ1-1; D unresolved. The CDR3 is 16 amino acids. Between the trimmed V and J ends, which lost 5 bases and 0 bases, there was a span of 17 bases. CDR1 is SGHTS and CDR2 is YDEGEE in the germline V gene. The complete variable domain, with remaining parts taken from reference TRBV5-8 and TRBJ1-1, reads EAGVTQSPTHLIKTRGQQATLRCSPISGHTSVYWYQQALGLGLQFLLWYDEGEERNRGNFPPRFSGRQFPNYSSELNVNALELEDSALYLCASRSDGMRLNTEAFFGQGTRLTVV.

This clonotype was seen more than once but under ten times. A much more abundant neighbour one base away suggests this may be a read error. The chain combines TRBV9 with TRBJ2-7; D gene ambiguous. The J call may not be correct, given that the DNA end is closer to TRBJ2-5. Germline V gene sequence: CDR1 SGDLS, CDR2 YYNGEE. This CDR3 is 15 amino acids long. The CDR3 is CAGSTRGPEGETQYF. The CDR3, as DNA: TGTGCCGGCAGCACCCGCGGACCTGAAGGGGAGACCCAGTACTTC.

A word on this clonotype: Compared with germline, one end of the junction differs, possibly owing to a read error. V and J are TRBV5-5 and TRBJ2-5; 8 nucleotides agree with TRBD1. The germline gives CDR1 SGHKS, CDR2 YYEKEE (reference sequence). The CDR3 is 15 residues long. CDR3 sequence (DNA): TGCGCTAGCAGCTTGTTTACAGGGGGTTCGGAGGCCCAGTACTTC. This translates into CASSLFTGGSEAQYF.

This clonotype was observed at least ten times. V and J are TRBV29-1 and TRBJ2-7; 11 bases agree with TRBD1. Per the germline V gene, CDR1 is SQVTM and CDR2 is ANQGSEA. The CDR3 is 15 amino acids. J lost 2 bases, V lost 0 bases, and 3 bases had no gene match. Here the CDR3 reads CSVEDPGQGAYEQYF. The CDR3 nucleotides are TGCAGCGTTGAAGATCCGGGACAGGGGGCCTACGAGCAGTACTTC.

At least ten counts were recorded for this clonotype. The chain is built from TRBV5-1 and TRBJ2-7; possible D gene TRBD2, 5 bases. Germline CDR1 is SGHRS and CDR2 is YFSETQ. The ends were cut back, 0 bases at V and 0 bases at J, with 10 bases in the middle. The CDR3 consists of 15 residues. The CDR3 loop is CASSLGSANSYEQYF. DNA of the CDR3: TGCGCCAGCAGCTTGGGTAGCGCGAACTCCTACGAGCAGTACTTC.

The table lists this clonotype with a few counts. The junction shows a germline mismatch at one end, possibly a read error. The V gene is TRBV5-1, the J gene TRBJ2-5; D may be TRBD1 (7 bases). Per germline, CDR1 SGHRS and CDR2 YFSETQ. This CDR3 is 15 amino acids long. The CDR3: CASSLQGVGGETQYF. The CDR3 DNA reads TGTGCCAGCAGTCTCCAGGGGGTGGGAGGAGAGACCCAGTACTTC.

This clonotype was picked up many times. The V gene is TRBV20-1, the J gene TRBJ2-7, with D possibly matching TRBD2 (5 bases). The CDR3 has 14 amino acids. Germline lookup yields CDR1 DFQATT and CDR2 SNEGSKA (reference sequence). The V gene lost 2 bases and the J gene lost 1 base, with 12 bases spanning the gap. The CDR3: CSARPGFRSYEQYF. The CDR3 nucleotides read TGCAGTGCTAGACCGGGATTCAGGTCCTACGAGCAGTACTTC.

This clonotype was counted at least ten times. The J gene is TRBJ2-5, the V gene TRBV7-9; no firm D call. The germline V and J ends were trimmed by 1 base and 2 bases, with 8 bases remaining between them. Germline CDR1 reads SEHNR; CDR2 reads FQNEAQ (reference sequence). The CDR3 loop spans 14 amino acids. CDR3 nucleotide sequence: TGTGCCAGCAGCTTAGTAGGGCCGCAAGAGACCCAGTACTTC. Translated: CASSLVGPQETQYF.

This clonotype appeared a few times. CDR3 amino acids: CASSLGSGPGANVLTF. The CDR3 nucleotides read TGTGCCAGCAGTTTAGGGTCGGGGCCCGGGGCCAACGTCCTGACTTTC. The gene calls are TRBV28 and TRBJ2-6; the D call may be TRBD1 or TRBD2 (5 bases each). The V end lost 2 bases, the J end lost 4 bases, and 12 bases lay between the germline ends. In germline, CDR1 is MDHEN, CDR2 SYDVKM. The CDR3 consists of 16 residues.

This clonotype was found a few times. The chain couples TRBV7-9 to TRBJ1-1; 8 positions agree with TRBD1. Germline V CDR1 and CDR2: SEHNR, FQNEAQ (reference sequence). Unmatched junction bases numbered 3, after V lost 8 bases and J lost 4 bases. The CDR3 totals 12 residues. The CDR3 DNA follows: TGTGCCAGCGAAACAGGGGGCACTGAAGCTTTCTTT. Amino acid sequence: CASETGGTEAFF.

This clonotype showed up many times. The chain is built from TRBV20-1 and TRBJ2-5; maybe TRBD1 (6 bases). From germline, CDR1 is DFQATT and CDR2 SNEGSKA (reference sequence). The CDR3 contains 17 residues. Trimming left V 3 bases short and J 5 bases short, with 25 bases between. CDR3 amino acids: CSASGPAQGWGRETQYF. CDR3 bases: TGCAGTGCTAGTGGGCCGGCCCAGGGATGGGGGCGGGAGACCCAGTACTTC.

This clonotype was counted ten times or more. The rearrangement links TRBV20-1 to TRBJ1-2, with D maybe TRBD1 (6 bases). This CDR3 is built from 15 residues. Germline CDR1 reads DFQATT; CDR2 reads SNEGSKA (reference sequence). V was pared by 2 bases and J by 4 bases, with 17 bases between. The CDR3 region is CSARNRELGSYGYTF. CDR3 in DNA: TGCAGTGCTAGAAACAGGGAGTTAGGAAGCTATGGCTACACCTTC.

Ten or more counts support this clonotype. The chain carries TRBV10-3 and TRBJ1-1; D is unresolved. V lost 3 bases, J lost 1 base, and 15 bases lay in between. There are 16 residues in the CDR3. Germline CDR1 is ENHRY and CDR2 is SYGVKD. The CDR3: CAISERAGVANTEAFF. CDR3 nucleotide sequence: TGTGCCATCAGTGAACGGGCAGGAGTAGCGAACACTGAAGCTTTCTTT.

Points on this clonotype: A much larger clone lies a single base off, so this may be a read error. CDR3 sequence (DNA): TGCGCCAGCAGCGTTGGCATCGCCTCACTCGGGGGCTACGAGGAGTACTTC. This translates into CASSVGIASLGGYEEYF. The chain recombines TRBV5-1 with TRBJ2-7; D may be TRBD1 or TRBD2 (6 bases each). This CDR3 is 17 amino acids long. Germline assignment: CDR1 SGHRS and CDR2 YFSETQ.

The chain joins TRBV5-5 to TRBJ1-5, with a weak D call TRBD1 (5 bases). This CDR3 is 16 amino acids long. CDR1 is SGHKS and CDR2 is YYEKEE in the germline V gene (reference sequence). The V end was cut by 0 bases, the J end by 2 bases, with 12 bases between. The chain's CDR3 is CASSLGWQGGNQPQHF. The CDR3 bases are TGTGCCAGCAGCTTGGGGTGGCAGGGTGGCAATCAGCCCCAGCATTTT.

This clonotype was seen only a few times. This chain joins TRBV7-9 and TRBJ1-1; TRBD1 agrees at 8 bases. Germline V gene sequence: CDR1 SEHNR, CDR2 FQNEAQ (reference sequence). V shed 6 bases and J 7 bases; nucleotides not matched to a gene: 10. This CDR3 region has 14 residues. The CDR3 sequence: CASRIDRGPFEAFF. In DNA, the CDR3 is TGTGCCAGCAGAATCGACAGGGGCCCGTTTGAAGCTTTCTTT.

The V gene is TRBV7-9, the J gene TRBJ2-7, with TRBD1 matching over 8 bases. With 3 bases clipped from V and 5 bases from J, the junction kept 9 bases outside the gene matches. Germline assignment: CDR1 SEHNR and CDR2 FQNEAQ (reference sequence). The CDR3 spans 15 residues. This CDR3 is CASSFGTGSVDEQYF. As DNA, the CDR3 is TGTGCCAGCAGCTTTGGGACAGGTAGTGTCGACGAGCAGTACTTC.

The V gene is TRBV27, the J gene TRBJ1-2; 9 nucleotides align to TRBD1. Trimming cost V 3 bases and J 7 bases; bases outside gene matches: 6. The CDR3 is 14 amino acids. The germline gives CDR1 MNHEY, CDR2 SMNVEV (reference sequence). CDR3 loop: CASSLEGQGPGYTF. CDR3 nucleotides: TGTGCCAGCAGTTTGGAGGGACAGGGACCTGGCTACACCTTC.

This clonotype was recorded many times. The chain uses TRBV7-8 and TRBJ2-7; D not certain. Deletions cut 5 bases from V and 5 bases from J, with 19 bases between. Germline V lookup: CDR1 SGHVS, CDR2 FQNEAQ. CDR3 length: 15 residues. CDR3 DNA sequence: TGTGCCAGCAGCCCCACCCGGACCCAGTCCGACGAGCAGTACTTC. Amino acid sequence: CASSPTRTQSDEQYF.

The V call is TRBV7-9, the J call TRBJ1-3, with a tentative D call TRBD1 (5 bases). V was shortened by 5 bases and J by 0 bases, with 11 bases between the two germline ends. This CDR3 spans 15 amino acids. Per germline, CDR1 SEHNR and CDR2 FQNEAQ (reference sequence). The chain's CDR3 is CASSPGLRSGNTIYF. In nucleotides, the CDR3 is TGTGCCAGCAGCCCGGGACTCCGCTCTGGAAACACCATATATTTT.

The chain carries TRBV4-3 and TRBJ2-7; maybe TRBD1 (6 bases). The CDR3 sequence is 14 residues long. Trimming shortened V by 3 bases and J by 1 base, and 10 bases separated the two germline ends. The germline V gene encodes CDR1 LGHNA and CDR2 YSLEER. CDR3 protein: CASSQRQESYEQYF. The CDR3 DNA reads as TGCGCCAGCAGCCAGAGACAGGAGTCCTACGAGCAGTACTTC.

There are a few counts of this clonotype. This may come from a read error, since a much larger clone is one base off. In nucleotides, the CDR3 is TGTGCCATCAGTGCCCGGACAGGGAAGAACACCGGGGAGCTGTTTTTT. Its translation: CAISARTGKNTGELFF. The genes are TRBV10-3 and TRBJ2-2; TRBD1 aligns across 8 bases. Per germline, CDR1 ENHRY and CDR2 SYGVKD. The CDR3 has 16 residues. The ends lost 4 bases at V and 1 base at J; junction bases unmatched: 5.

This clonotype was seen more than once but under ten times. The rearrangement joins TRBV27 to TRBJ1-5; 7 positions match TRBD1. The V gene end was trimmed by 5 bases and the J gene end by 5 bases; junction bases not matched to a gene: 9. This CDR3 has 15 amino acids. Germline CDR1 reads MNHEY; CDR2 reads SMNVEV (reference sequence). In nucleotides, the CDR3 is TGTGCCAGCAGTACTGACAGGGACCCTTATCAGCCCCAGCATTTT. Amino acids: CASSTDRDPYQPQHF.

This clonotype was found once. The DNA is omitted, as the CDR3 cannot be located on it reliably, and the CDR3 follows TCRdb's listing. This chain links TRBV24-1 with TRBJ1-5; the table's TRBD1 call for D was not verified on the DNA. Looked up from germline, CDR1 is KGHDR and CDR2 is SFDVKD. The CDR3 contains 17 residues when both ends are counted. CDR3 in amino acids: CASSLGTGQGSVEPQHF.

This clonotype was counted many times. V gene TRBV29-1 combines with J gene TRBJ1-6; 11 bases map to TRBD1. The trim removed 7 bases at V and 7 bases at J, leaving 3 bases unmatched. The CDR3 is 13 amino acids. CDR1 is SQVTM, CDR2 ANQGSEA, per germline. The CDR3 reads CSAGQGANSPLHF. CDR3 nucleotides: TGCAGCGCTGGACAGGGGGCCAATTCACCCCTCCACTTT.

This clonotype was observed a few times. J is TRBJ2-7 and V is TRBV12-3 or TRBV12-4; D gene uncertain. The CDR3 runs 10 residues. V gave up 2 bases and J gave up 7 bases, with 3 bases separating them. CDR3 sequence (DNA): TGTGCCAGCAGTTTAATGGAGCAGTACTTC. Protein product: CASSLMEQYF.

The rearrangement links TRBV25-1 to TRBJ1-1, with D perhaps TRBD1 (5 bases). Trimming removed 6 bases at V and 0 bases at J, with 14 bases between. The V gene's germline CDR1 is MGHDK and CDR2 SYGVNS. This CDR3 spans 15 amino acids. The CDR3 DNA reads as TGTGCCAGCAGCGGGGGGGGGAACATGAACACTGAAGCTTTCTTT. Amino acids: CASSGGGNMNTEAFF. Together with reference TRBV25-1 and TRBJ1-1, the CDR3 gives the full variable domain: EADIYQTPRYLVIGTGKKITLECSQTMGHDKMYWYQQDPGMELHLIHYSYGVNSTEKGDLSSESTVSRIRTEHFPLTLESARPSHTSQYLCASSGGGNMNTEAFFGQGTRLTVV.

The sample holds many counts of this clonotype. The V call is TRBV9, the J call TRBJ2-7; perhaps TRBD1 as D (5 bases). Per germline, CDR1 SGDLS and CDR2 YYNGEE. Trimming removed 0 bases from V and 2 bases from J, with 9 bases in between. There are 14 residues in the CDR3. The CDR3 here is CASSVGVGAYEQYF. The DNA for the CDR3 is TGTGCCAGCAGCGTAGGAGTAGGGGCCTACGAGCAGTACTTC. The complete variable domain, with remaining parts taken from reference TRBV9 and TRBJ2-7, reads DSGVTQTPKHLITATGQRVTLRCSPRSGDLSVYWYQQSLDQGLQFLIQYYNGEERAKGNILERFSAQQFPDLHSELNLSSLELGDSALYFCASSVGVGAYEQYFGPGTRLTVT.

The gene calls are TRBV2 and TRBJ1-2, with 7 bases aligning to TRBD1. V shed 4 bases and J 6 bases; nucleotides not matched to a gene: 5. The germline V gene encodes CDR1 SNHLY and CDR2 FYNNEI. The CDR3 sequence is 13 residues long. Here the CDR3 DNA reads TGTGCCAGCAGTGTGGGGACAGCCGATGGCTACACCTTC. Its protein is CASSVGTADGYTF.